The text below deals with one T cell receptor (beta chain). Its cognate antigen is unknown. Germline V CDR1 and CDR2: SEHNR, FQNEAQ (reference sequence). The trim removed 5 bases at V and 0 bases at J, leaving 8 bases unmatched. The CDR3 has 17 amino acids. The assay was immunoSEQ multiplex PCR, and TCRdb's table has in-frame clones only and misses some. This sample has some 21,000 clones, with around half found just once. Treatment noted: treatment-naive control, cytoreductive nephrectomy. Clear cell pathology was present in this patient's renal cell carcinoma. This entry belongs to a study of radiation and T cells in renal cell carcinoma. Study results and limitations: In nephrectomy-only tumors, top 100 clonotypes averaged about 45%, versus 54% irradiated.

The chain recombines TRBV7-9 with TRBJ2-7; 12 bases agree with TRBD2. Material: tumor tissue, obtained from a patient whose treatment was nephrectomy without radiotherapy. The receptor was isolated from a human donor with renal cell carcinoma. CDR3 in DNA: TGTGCCAGCAGCCCCGGGACTAGCGGGTTGAGCTCCTACGAGCAGTACTTC. Its protein is CASSPGTSGLSSYEQYF.